A selection of T cell receptor beta chains follows, all from one sample in a study of blood T cells in healthy people across ages. Each CDR3 protein gets one entry after TCRdb re-called the 5' RACE reads with MiXCR. This table has 600,000 to 900,000 distinct CDR3 sequences, about 26% appearing once. This sample also appeared in a second study, on T cells of mothers and their children.

Sequenced material: blood. All receptors come from a boy younger than 18 in good health. The CDR3 runs from the conserved cysteine through the conserved F or W. A D gene is named only where the DNA matches it firmly. A row's size may be missing; if present it is once, few, many or a size class.

clone_size: -; j_call: TRBJ2-5; d_call: TRBD1; v_call: TRBV3-1; cdr3_nt: TGTGCCAGCAGCCACCGAGGACAGGAAGAGACCCAGTACTTC; cdr3_aa: CASSHRGQEETQYF
clone_size: -; j_call: TRBJ2-7; d_call: -; v_call: TRBV14; cdr3_nt: TGTGCCAGTGGGGGCCGGAGCTGCTACGAGCAGTACTTC; cdr3_aa: CASGGRSCYEQYF
clone_size: few; j_call: TRBJ2-5; d_call: -; v_call: TRBV5-5; cdr3_nt: TGTGCCAGCAGCTTGGTGCTCGGCAGACAAGAGACCCAGTACTTC; cdr3_aa: CASSLVLGRQETQYF
clone_size: -; j_call: TRBJ1-1; d_call: TRBD1; v_call: TRBV12-3/TRBV12-4; cdr3_nt: TGTGCCAGCAGCCCCGGCCAGGGGGCTTGGGGCACTGAAGCTTTCTTT; cdr3_aa: CASSPGQGAWGTEAFF
clone_size: few; j_call: TRBJ2-4; d_call: -; v_call: TRBV20-1; cdr3_nt: TGCAGTGCCCCTACGGGGACGCAAGCCATTCAGTACTTC; cdr3_aa: CSAPTGTQAIQYF
clone_size: few; j_call: TRBJ2-7; d_call: TRBD1; v_call: TRBV7-9; cdr3_nt: TGTGCCAGCAGCTTAGGAGACAGGGGTTTCCGGGAATACGAGCAGTACTTC; cdr3_aa: CASSLGDRGFREYEQYF
clone_size: -; j_call: TRBJ2-5; d_call: -; v_call: TRBV6-6; cdr3_nt: TGTGCCAGCAGCCTAGGCACATACGAGACCCAGTACTTC; cdr3_aa: CASSLGTYETQYF
clone_size: few; j_call: TRBJ2-7; d_call: TRBD1; v_call: TRBV28; cdr3_nt: TGTGCCAGCAGTTTCCCACATACGTCGACAGGGTGGTCCTACGAGCAGTACTTC; cdr3_aa: CASSFPHTSTGWSYEQYF
clone_size: -; j_call: TRBJ2-7; d_call: -; v_call: TRBV7-9; cdr3_nt: TGTGCCAGCAGTCACCTAGGTCCCTACGAGCAGTACTTC; cdr3_aa: CASSHLGPYEQYF
clone_size: -; j_call: TRBJ1-2; d_call: -; v_call: TRBV5-1; cdr3_nt: TGCGCCAGCAGCTTGTCAGAGTCGAACTATGGCTACACCTTC; cdr3_aa: CASSLSESNYGYTF
clone_size: -; j_call: TRBJ1-2; d_call: -; v_call: TRBV7-3; cdr3_nt: TGTGCCAGCAGCCCCACGGGGCAGTCCAACTATGGCTACACCTTC; cdr3_aa: CASSPTGQSNYGYTF
clone_size: -; j_call: TRBJ1-4; d_call: -; v_call: TRBV5-1; cdr3_nt: TGCGCCAGCAGTGAAGGGAACGGTGCTGAAAAACTGTTTTTT; cdr3_aa: CASSEGNGAEKLFF
clone_size: few; j_call: TRBJ2-5; d_call: TRBD1; v_call: TRBV28; cdr3_nt: TGTGCCAGCAGCAGGGCCAGGACAGGCCAAGAGACCCAGTACTTC; cdr3_aa: CASSRARTGQETQYF
clone_size: -; j_call: TRBJ2-5; d_call: -; v_call: TRBV2; cdr3_nt: TGTGCCAGCAGGAACCTAGCGCAAGAGACCCAGTACTTC; cdr3_aa: CASRNLAQETQYF
clone_size: -; j_call: TRBJ2-3; d_call: -; v_call: TRBV20-1; cdr3_nt: TGCAGTGCTAGGGGGTCAAAAACTAGCACAGATACGCAGTATTTT; cdr3_aa: CSARGSKTSTDTQYF
clone_size: few; j_call: TRBJ2-4; d_call: -; v_call: TRBV5-5; cdr3_nt: TGTGCCAGCGCCGCTGAAGCCAAAAACATTCAGTACTTC; cdr3_aa: CASAAEAKNIQYF
clone_size: few; j_call: TRBJ2-7; d_call: TRBD2; v_call: TRBV12-3/TRBV12-4; cdr3_nt: TGTGCCAGCAGCGCCGGGGGGGTACCCTACGAGCAGTACTTC; cdr3_aa: CASSAGGVPYEQYF
clone_size: -; j_call: TRBJ2-6; d_call: -; v_call: TRBV6-6; cdr3_nt: TGTGCCAGCAGCGCCGGGCTAGCTGGGGCCAACGTCCTGACTTTC; cdr3_aa: CASSAGLAGANVLTF
clone_size: -; j_call: TRBJ2-5; d_call: TRBD2; v_call: TRBV7-9; cdr3_nt: TGTGCCAGCAGCTTACGGGGGGGCTTCCAAGAGACCCAGTACTTC; cdr3_aa: CASSLRGGFQETQYF
clone_size: few; j_call: TRBJ1-5; d_call: -; v_call: TRBV5-5; cdr3_nt: TGTGCCAGCAGCCTGTTCCCCGGGGGCTCGATTAGCAATCAGCCCCAGCATTTT; cdr3_aa: CASSLFPGGSISNQPQHF
clone_size: -; j_call: TRBJ2-5; d_call: -; v_call: TRBV19; cdr3_nt: TGTGCCAGTAGTATTCTCCCGCAAGAGACCCAGTACTTC; cdr3_aa: CASSILPQETQYF